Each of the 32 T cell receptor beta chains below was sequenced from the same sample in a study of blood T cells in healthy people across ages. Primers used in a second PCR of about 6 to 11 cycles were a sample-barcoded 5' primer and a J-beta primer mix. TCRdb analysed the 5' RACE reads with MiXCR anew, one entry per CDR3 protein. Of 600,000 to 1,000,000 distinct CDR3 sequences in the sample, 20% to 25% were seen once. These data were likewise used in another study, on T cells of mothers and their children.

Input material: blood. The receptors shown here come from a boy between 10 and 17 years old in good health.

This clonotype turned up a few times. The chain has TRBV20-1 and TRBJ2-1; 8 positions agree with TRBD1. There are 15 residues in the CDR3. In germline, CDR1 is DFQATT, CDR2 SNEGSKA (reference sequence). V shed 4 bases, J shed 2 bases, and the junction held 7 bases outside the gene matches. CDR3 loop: CSATTGQVTYNEQFF. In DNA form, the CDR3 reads TGCAGTGCTACTACGGGACAGGTGACCTACAATGAGCAGTTCTTC.

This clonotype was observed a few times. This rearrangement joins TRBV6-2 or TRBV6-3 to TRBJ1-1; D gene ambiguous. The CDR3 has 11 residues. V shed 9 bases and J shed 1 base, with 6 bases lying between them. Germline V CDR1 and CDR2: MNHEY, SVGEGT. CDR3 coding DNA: TGTGCCAGTATTCAGAACACTGAAGCTTTCTTT. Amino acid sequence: CASIQNTEAFF.

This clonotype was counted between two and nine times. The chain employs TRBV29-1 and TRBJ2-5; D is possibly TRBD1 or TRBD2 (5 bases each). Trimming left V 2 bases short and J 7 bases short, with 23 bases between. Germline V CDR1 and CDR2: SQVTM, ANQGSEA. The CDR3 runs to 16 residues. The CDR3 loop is CSVESGSFLFRGTQYF. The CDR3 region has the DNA TGCAGCGTTGAATCTGGGAGTTTCTTATTTAGGGGGACCCAGTACTTC.

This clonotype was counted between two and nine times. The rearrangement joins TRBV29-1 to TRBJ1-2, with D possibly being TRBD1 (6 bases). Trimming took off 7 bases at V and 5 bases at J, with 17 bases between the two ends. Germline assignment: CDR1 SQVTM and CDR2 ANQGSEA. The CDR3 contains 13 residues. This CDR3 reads CSASTGGGYGYTF. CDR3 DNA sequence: TGCAGCGCATCGACCGGGGGCGGGTATGGCTACACCTTC.

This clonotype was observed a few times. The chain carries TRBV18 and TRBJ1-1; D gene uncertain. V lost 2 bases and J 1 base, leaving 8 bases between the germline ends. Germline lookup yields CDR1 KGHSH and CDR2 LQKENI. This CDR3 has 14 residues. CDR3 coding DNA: TGTGCCAGCTCACCAGACACGACGAACACTGAAGCTTTCTTT. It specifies CASSPDTTNTEAFF.

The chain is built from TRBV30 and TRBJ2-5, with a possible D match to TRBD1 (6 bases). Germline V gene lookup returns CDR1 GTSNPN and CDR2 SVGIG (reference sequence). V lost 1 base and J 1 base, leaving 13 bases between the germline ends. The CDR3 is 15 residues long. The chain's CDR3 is CAWSGQAGSQETQYF. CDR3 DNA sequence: TGTGCCTGGAGTGGACAGGCAGGCTCCCAAGAGACCCAGTACTTC.

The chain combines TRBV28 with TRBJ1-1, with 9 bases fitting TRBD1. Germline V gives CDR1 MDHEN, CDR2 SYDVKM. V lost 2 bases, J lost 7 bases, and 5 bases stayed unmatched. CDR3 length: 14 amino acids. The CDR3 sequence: CASSLTGGEGEAFF. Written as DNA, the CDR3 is TGTGCCAGCAGTTTAACAGGGGGCGAAGGTGAAGCTTTCTTT.

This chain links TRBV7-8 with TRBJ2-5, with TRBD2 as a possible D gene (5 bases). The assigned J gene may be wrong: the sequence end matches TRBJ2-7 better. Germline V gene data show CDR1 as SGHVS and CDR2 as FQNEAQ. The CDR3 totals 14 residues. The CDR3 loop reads CASSFTGSSYEQYF. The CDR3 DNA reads TGTGCCAGCAGCTTTACGGGGAGCTCCTACGAGCAGTACTTC.

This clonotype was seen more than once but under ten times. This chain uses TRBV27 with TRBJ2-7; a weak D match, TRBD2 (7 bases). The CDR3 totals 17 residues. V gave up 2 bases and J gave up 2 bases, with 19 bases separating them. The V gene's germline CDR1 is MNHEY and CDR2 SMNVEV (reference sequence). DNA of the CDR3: TGTGCCAGCAGTTTAACTACCACAGGGAGGGCAACCTACGAGCAGTACTTC. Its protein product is CASSLTTTGRATYEQYF.

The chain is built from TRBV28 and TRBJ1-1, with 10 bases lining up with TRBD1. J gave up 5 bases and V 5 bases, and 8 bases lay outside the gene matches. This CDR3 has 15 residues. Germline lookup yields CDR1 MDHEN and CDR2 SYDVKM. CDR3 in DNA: TGTGCCAGCAGTGCCAAGACAGGGGGCTGGACTGAAGCTTTCTTT. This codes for CASSAKTGGWTEAFF.

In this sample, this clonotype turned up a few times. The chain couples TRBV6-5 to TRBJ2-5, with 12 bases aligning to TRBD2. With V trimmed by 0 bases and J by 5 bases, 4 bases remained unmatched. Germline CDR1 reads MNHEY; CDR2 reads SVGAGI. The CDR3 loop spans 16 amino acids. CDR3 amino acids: CASSYSRTSGAETQYF. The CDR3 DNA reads TGTGCCAGCAGTTACTCAAGGACTAGCGGGGCTGAGACCCAGTACTTC.

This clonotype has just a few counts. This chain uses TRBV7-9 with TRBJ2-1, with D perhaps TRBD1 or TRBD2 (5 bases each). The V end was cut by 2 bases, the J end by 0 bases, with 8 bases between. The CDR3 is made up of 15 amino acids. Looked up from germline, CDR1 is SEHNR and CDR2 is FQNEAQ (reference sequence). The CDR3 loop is CASSLFGGSYNEQFF. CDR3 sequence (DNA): TGTGCCAGCAGCTTATTTGGGGGCTCCTACAATGAGCAGTTCTTC.

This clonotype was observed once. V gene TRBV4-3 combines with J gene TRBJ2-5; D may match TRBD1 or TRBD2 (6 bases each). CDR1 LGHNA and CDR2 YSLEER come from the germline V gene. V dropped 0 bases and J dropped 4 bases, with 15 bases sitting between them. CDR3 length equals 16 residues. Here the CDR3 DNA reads TGCGCCAGCAGCCAAGATCTGCCTGGAGGGGGAGAGACCCAGTACTTC. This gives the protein CASSQDLPGGGETQYF.

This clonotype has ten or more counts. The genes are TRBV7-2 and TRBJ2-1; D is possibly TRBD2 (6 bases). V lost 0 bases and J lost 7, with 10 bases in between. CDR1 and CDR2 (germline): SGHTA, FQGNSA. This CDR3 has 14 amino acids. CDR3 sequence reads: CASSLAGGVNEQFF. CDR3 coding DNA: TGTGCCAGCAGCTTAGCGGGCGGGGTGAATGAGCAGTTCTTC.

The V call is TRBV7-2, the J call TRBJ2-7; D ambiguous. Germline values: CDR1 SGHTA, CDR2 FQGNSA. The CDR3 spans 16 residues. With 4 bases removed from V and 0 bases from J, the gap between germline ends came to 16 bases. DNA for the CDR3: TGTGCCAGCAGCTACCCCCCGACGGTGAGCTCCTACGAGCAGTACTTC. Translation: CASSYPPTVSSYEQYF.

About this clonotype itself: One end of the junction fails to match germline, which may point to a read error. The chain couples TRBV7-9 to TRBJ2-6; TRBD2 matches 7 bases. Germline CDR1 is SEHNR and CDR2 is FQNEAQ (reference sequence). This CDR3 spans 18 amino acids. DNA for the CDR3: TGTGCCAGCAGCTTCGCGGGGGTGGACTTGTCTGGGGCCAACGTCCCGACTTTC. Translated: CASSFAGVDLSGANVPTF.

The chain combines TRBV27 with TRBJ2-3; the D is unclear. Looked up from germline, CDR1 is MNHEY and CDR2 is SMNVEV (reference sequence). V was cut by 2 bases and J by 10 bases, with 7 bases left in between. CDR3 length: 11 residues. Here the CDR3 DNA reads TGTGCCAGCAGTTTAAACGGAGCGCAGTATTTT. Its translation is CASSLNGAQYF.

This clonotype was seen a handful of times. CDR3 sequence (DNA): TGTGCCAGCAGCCAAGATTCTAGCGGGAGTTGGTCCTACGAGCAGTACTTC. Protein: CASSQDSSGSWSYEQYF. The chain uses TRBV4-2 and TRBJ2-7; the match to TRBD2 covers 10 bases. CDR3 length: 17 residues. Germline CDR1 and CDR2: LGHNA and YNFKEQ. V was pared by 0 bases and J by 1 base, with 6 bases of the junction left unmatched.

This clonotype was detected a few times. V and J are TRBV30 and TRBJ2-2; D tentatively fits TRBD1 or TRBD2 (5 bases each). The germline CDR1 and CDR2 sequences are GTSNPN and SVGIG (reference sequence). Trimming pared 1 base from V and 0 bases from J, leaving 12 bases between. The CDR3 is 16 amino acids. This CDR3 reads CAWSGGVGPNTGELFF. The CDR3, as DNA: TGTGCCTGGAGTGGGGGAGTGGGGCCGAACACCGGGGAGCTGTTTTTT.

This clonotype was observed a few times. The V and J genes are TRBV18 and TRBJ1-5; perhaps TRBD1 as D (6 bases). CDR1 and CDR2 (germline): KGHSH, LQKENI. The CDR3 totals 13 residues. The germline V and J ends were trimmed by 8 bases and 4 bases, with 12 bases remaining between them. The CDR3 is CASRGGANQPQHF. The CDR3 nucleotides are TGTGCCAGCCGGGGGGGGGCAAATCAGCCCCAGCATTTT.

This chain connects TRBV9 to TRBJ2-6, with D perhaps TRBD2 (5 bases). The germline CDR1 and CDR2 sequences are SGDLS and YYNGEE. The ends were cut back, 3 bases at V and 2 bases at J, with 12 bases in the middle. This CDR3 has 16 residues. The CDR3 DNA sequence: TGTGCCAGCAGCGCTAGCAGTAGCCCTGGGGCCAACGTCCTGACTTTC. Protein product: CASSASSSPGANVLTF.

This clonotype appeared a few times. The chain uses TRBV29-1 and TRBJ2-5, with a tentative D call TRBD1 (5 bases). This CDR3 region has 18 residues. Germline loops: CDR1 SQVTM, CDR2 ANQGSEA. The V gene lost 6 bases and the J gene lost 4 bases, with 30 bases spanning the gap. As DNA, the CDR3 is TGCAGCGTGCCCAGGGCTGAGTGGGTGGGAAGTGGCGGAGAGACCCAGTACTTC. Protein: CSVPRAEWVGSGGETQYF.

In DNA, the CDR3 is TGTGCCAGCAGCTTAGATCTCAGCTACACAGATACGCAGTATTTT. Encoded protein: CASSLDLSYTDTQYF. This sequence joins TRBV11-2 and TRBJ2-3; D is undetermined. The germline V gene has CDR1 SGHAT and CDR2 FQNNGV. The CDR3 length is 15 residues. The V end was cut by 0 bases, the J end by 2 bases, with 9 bases between.

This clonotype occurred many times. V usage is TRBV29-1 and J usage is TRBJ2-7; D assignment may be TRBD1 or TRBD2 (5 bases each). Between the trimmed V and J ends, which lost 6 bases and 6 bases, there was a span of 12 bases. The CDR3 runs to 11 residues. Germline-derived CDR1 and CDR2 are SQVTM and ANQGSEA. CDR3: CSVDDGTEQYF. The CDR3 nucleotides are TGCAGCGTGGACGACGGGACCGAGCAGTACTTC.

The CDR3: CSVEPTGGEEETQYF. As DNA, the CDR3 is TGCAGCGTTGAACCAACAGGGGGCGAGGAAGAGACCCAGTACTTC. The V and J genes are TRBV29-1 and TRBJ2-5; 9 bases match TRBD1. CDR1 and CDR2 from the germline V gene are SQVTM and ANQGSEA. The CDR3 totals 15 residues. The V gene end was trimmed by 2 bases and the J gene end by 3 bases; junction bases not matched to a gene: 7.

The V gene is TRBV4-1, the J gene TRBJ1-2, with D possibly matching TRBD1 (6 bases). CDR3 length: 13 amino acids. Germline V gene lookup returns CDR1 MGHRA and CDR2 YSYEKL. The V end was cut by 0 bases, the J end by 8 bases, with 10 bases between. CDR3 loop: CASSQEGGAGYTF. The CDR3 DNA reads TGCGCCAGCAGCCAAGAAGGGGGGGCCGGCTACACCTTC.

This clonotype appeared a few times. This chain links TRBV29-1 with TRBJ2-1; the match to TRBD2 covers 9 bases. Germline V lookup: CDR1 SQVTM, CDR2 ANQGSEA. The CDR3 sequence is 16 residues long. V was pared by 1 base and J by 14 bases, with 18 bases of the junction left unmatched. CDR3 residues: CSVEVAASGTYGKKFF. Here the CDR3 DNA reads TGCAGCGTTGAAGTCGCGGCTAGCGGGACGTATGGGAAAAAGTTCTTC.

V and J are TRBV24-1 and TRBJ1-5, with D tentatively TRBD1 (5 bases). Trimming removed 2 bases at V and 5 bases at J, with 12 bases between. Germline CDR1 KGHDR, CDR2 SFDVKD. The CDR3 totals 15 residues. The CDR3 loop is CATSDSRVGDQPQHF. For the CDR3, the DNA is TGTGCCACCAGTGATTCCAGGGTCGGTGATCAGCCCCAGCATTTT.

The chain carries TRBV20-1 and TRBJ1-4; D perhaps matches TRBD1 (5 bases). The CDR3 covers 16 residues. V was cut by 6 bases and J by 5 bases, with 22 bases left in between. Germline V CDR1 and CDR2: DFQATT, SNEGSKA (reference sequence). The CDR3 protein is CSARPFRGAWNEKLFF. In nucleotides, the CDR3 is TGCAGTGCCAGGCCTTTTAGGGGCGCTTGGAATGAAAAACTGTTTTTT.

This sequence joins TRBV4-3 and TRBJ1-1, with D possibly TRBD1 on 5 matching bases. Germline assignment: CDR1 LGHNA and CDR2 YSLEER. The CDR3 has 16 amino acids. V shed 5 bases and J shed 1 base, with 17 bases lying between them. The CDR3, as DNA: TGCGCCAGCAGCGTAGGGACTTATATGGGGAACACTGAAGCTTTCTTT. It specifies CASSVGTYMGNTEAFF.

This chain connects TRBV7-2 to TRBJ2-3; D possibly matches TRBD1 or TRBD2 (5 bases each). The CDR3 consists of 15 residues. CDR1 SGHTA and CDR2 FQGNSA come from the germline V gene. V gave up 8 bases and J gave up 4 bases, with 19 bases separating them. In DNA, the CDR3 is TGTGCCAGCTGTTCTCGGGGTTTGGGGGCAGATACGCAGTATTTT. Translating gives CASCSRGLGADTQYF.

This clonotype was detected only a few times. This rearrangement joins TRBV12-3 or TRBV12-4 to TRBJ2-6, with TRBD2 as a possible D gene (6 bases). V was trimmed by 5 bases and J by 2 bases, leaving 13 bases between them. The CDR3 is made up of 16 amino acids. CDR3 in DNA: TGTGCCAGCAGTCCCCTTGGGGGGACTGGGGCCAACGTCCTGACTTTC. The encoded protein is CASSPLGGTGANVLTF.